Presented here are 27 T cell receptor beta chains from one specimen sequenced in a study of T cells of healthy individuals. TCRdb re-called the 5' RACE reads through MiXCR, storing one row per CDR3 protein. The data hold 63,000 or so distinct CDR3 sequences, with around 15% observed a single time. Source of these receptors: a human donor in good health.

This clonotype occurred a few times. The V call is TRBV14, the J call TRBJ2-1, with D perhaps being TRBD1 or TRBD2 (5 bases each). Between the trimmed V and J ends, which lost 3 bases and 0 bases, there was a span of 9 bases. The CDR3 runs to 15 residues. CDR1 is SGHDN, CDR2 FVKESK, per germline. The CDR3 sequence is CASSQGPTSYNEQFF. The CDR3 nucleotides are TGTGCCAGCAGCCAGGGACCCACCTCCTACAATGAGCAGTTCTTC.

This clonotype occurred many times. The CDR3 is CASSPAGDIEAFF. The CDR3 region has the DNA TGTGCCAGCTCACCGGCAGGGGATATTGAAGCTTTCTTT. This chain uses TRBV18 with TRBJ1-1, with D tentatively TRBD1 (6 bases). Germline V lookup: CDR1 KGHSH, CDR2 LQKENI. The CDR3 runs to 13 residues. Trimming took 3 bases from V and 7 from J, leaving 12 bases between them.

This clonotype was detected ten times or more. This chain joins TRBV4-1 and TRBJ2-1; 8 positions agree with TRBD1. The germline V gene has CDR1 MGHRA and CDR2 YSYEKL. This CDR3 spans 17 amino acids. V shed 4 bases, J shed 7 bases, and the junction held 15 bases outside the gene matches. The CDR3, as DNA: TGCGCCAGCAGCCCGGGCCAGAGGGGACAGGCGGGGAATGAGCAGTTCTTC. This encodes CASSPGQRGQAGNEQFF.

This chain links TRBV7-9 with TRBJ2-7; no clear D gene. This CDR3 region has 13 residues. From germline, CDR1 is SEHNR and CDR2 FQNEAQ (reference sequence). V was cut by 6 bases and J by 6 bases, with 15 bases left in between. CDR3 DNA sequence: TGTGCCAGCAGTCGTGAACCCCCCTTCGAGCAGTACTTC. It yields the protein CASSREPPFEQYF.

This clonotype was observed once. The gene calls are TRBV29-1 and TRBJ2-7; 8 bases line up with TRBD2. The CDR3 sequence is 15 residues long. With 6 bases clipped from V and 3 bases from J, the junction kept 13 bases outside the gene matches. The V gene's germline CDR1 is SQVTM and CDR2 ANQGSEA. CDR3 nucleotides: TGCAGCGTCAGGGGACAAACTAGCGGCCTCTACGAGCAGTACTTC. This codes for CSVRGQTSGLYEQYF.

The chain is built from TRBV6-2 or TRBV6-3 and TRBJ2-7, with no clear D. The germline V gene encodes CDR1 MNHEY and CDR2 SVGEGT. With 2 bases removed from V and 3 bases from J, the gap between germline ends came to 8 bases. The CDR3 has 13 amino acids. As DNA, the CDR3 is TGTGCCAGCAGTTACCGGCGTCTCTACGAGCAGTACTTC. Translation: CASSYRRLYEQYF.

This clonotype has a count of ten or more. The chain links TRBV29-1 to TRBJ2-3; possibly TRBD1 for D (5 bases). CDR1 and CDR2 (germline): SQVTM, ANQGSEA. The CDR3 totals 14 residues. Trimming removed 1 base from V and 1 base from J, with 9 bases in between. CDR3 coding DNA: TGCAGCGTTGAAGGGGAAGGGGGCACAGATACGCAGTATTTT. This sequence encodes CSVEGEGGTDTQYF.

This clonotype was recorded at least ten times. The V and J genes are TRBV5-1 and TRBJ1-5, with D possibly being TRBD1 (5 bases). The CDR3 spans 13 residues. V was trimmed by 4 bases and J by 9 bases, leaving 14 bases between them. Germline CDR1 reads SGHRS; CDR2 reads YFSETQ. The CDR3 loop reads CASSQLLGGPQHF. The CDR3 DNA is TGCGCCAGCAGCCAGCTCTTGGGGGGGCCCCAGCATTTT. The full variable domain, completed using reference TRBV5-1 and TRBJ1-5, is KAGVTQTPRYLIKTRGQQVTLSCSPISGHRSVSWYQQTPGQGLQFLFEYFSETQRNKGNFPGRFSGRQFSNSRSEMNVSTLELGDSALYLCASSQLLGGPQHFGDGTRLSIL.

The chain uses TRBV7-9 and TRBJ2-3, with D perhaps TRBD1 or TRBD2 (6 bases each). Germline lookup yields CDR1 SEHNR and CDR2 FQNEAQ (reference sequence). V lost 5 bases, J lost 4 bases, and 19 bases lay in between. The CDR3 covers 16 residues. The CDR3 reads CASSPYRGRSADTQYF. The CDR3 DNA sequence: TGTGCCAGCAGCCCATACCGGGGGCGAAGCGCAGATACGCAGTATTTT.

Ten or more counts support this clonotype. The chain joins TRBV5-1 to TRBJ2-1, with no clear D. The CDR3 sequence is 13 residues long. Germline CDR1 is SGHRS and CDR2 is YFSETQ. V was shortened by 2 bases and J by 2 bases, with 5 bases between the two germline ends. The CDR3 protein is CASSFEPYNEQFF. CDR3 nucleotide sequence: TGCGCCAGCAGCTTTGAGCCCTACAATGAGCAGTTCTTC.

The V gene is TRBV4-1, the J gene TRBJ2-4; D is possibly TRBD1 (6 bases). Germline lookup yields CDR1 MGHRA and CDR2 YSYEKL. The V end lost 4 bases, the J end lost 3 bases, and 19 bases lay between the germline ends. CDR3 length: 17 residues. The CDR3 nucleotides read TGCGCCAGCAGCCGCGGACAGTCAAGCTTAGTCAAAAACATTCAGTACTTC. This codes for CASSRGQSSLVKNIQYF.

This clonotype was picked up a small number of times. As DNA, the CDR3 is TGTGCCAGCAGCTTAGTGACTTCTGGAAACACCATATATTTT. Translated: CASSLVTSGNTIYF. The rearrangement joins TRBV11-2 to TRBJ1-3; D gene unclear. This CDR3 contains 14 residues. Germline CDR1 and CDR2: SGHAT and FQNNGV. Deletions cut 1 base from V and 1 base from J, with 5 bases between.

In this sample, this clonotype turned up many times. V usage is TRBV6-6 and J usage is TRBJ1-1; tentative D call: TRBD1 (6 bases). The CDR3 has 15 residues. The germline V gene encodes CDR1 MNHNY and CDR2 SVGAGI (reference sequence). V lost 6 bases, J lost 0 bases, and 14 bases lay in between. CDR3 loop: CASSRRTAMNTEAFF. The CDR3 DNA reads TGTGCCAGCAGCCGTCGGACAGCTATGAACACTGAAGCTTTCTTT.

In this sample, this clonotype turned up a few times. This chain joins TRBV5-4 and TRBJ2-2; D ambiguous. V was clipped by 4 bases and J by 4 bases, with 8 bases between them. CDR1 is SGHNT and CDR2 is YYREEE in the germline V gene (reference sequence). CDR3 size: 13 residues. In nucleotides, the CDR3 is TGTGCCAGCAGCCCCATGACCACCGGGGAGCTGTTTTTT. Translated, it gives CASSPMTTGELFF.

Ten or more counts support this clonotype. The chain couples TRBV29-1 to TRBJ1-1, with TRBD1 as a possible D gene (5 bases). Trimming removed 3 bases from V and 3 bases from J, with 11 bases in between. CDR3 length: 13 residues. From germline, CDR1 is SQVTM and CDR2 ANQGSEA. CDR3: CSVDPGTDTEAFF. The CDR3 DNA sequence: TGCAGCGTTGACCCTGGGACGGACACTGAAGCTTTCTTT.

This clonotype was picked up many times. V usage is TRBV11-1 and J usage is TRBJ2-2, with no clear D. In germline, CDR1 is SGHAT, CDR2 FQDESV (reference sequence). This CDR3 comprises 13 residues. V was pared by 2 bases and J by 2 bases, with 3 bases between. Here the CDR3 DNA reads TGTGCCAGCAGCTTACTTAACACCGGGGAGCTGTTTTTT. This encodes CASSLLNTGELFF.

This chain links TRBV7-9 with TRBJ1-4, with unresolved D. This CDR3 is 16 amino acids long. V was cut by 2 bases and J by 11 bases, with 21 bases left in between. Germline CDR1 is SEHNR and CDR2 is FQNEAQ (reference sequence). DNA of the CDR3: TGTGCCAGCAGCTTAAAATATGCAGTCGGGGAAGCCAAACTGTTTTTT. Translation: CASSLKYAVGEAKLFF.

This clonotype was seen ten or more times. The V and J genes are TRBV27 and TRBJ2-7, with a tentative D call TRBD2 (5 bases). The V end lost 2 bases, the J end lost 6 bases, and 11 bases lay between the germline ends. This CDR3 is 13 amino acids long. The germline CDR1 and CDR2 sequences are MNHEY and SMNVEV (reference sequence). This CDR3 reads CASSLPSPGEQYF. CDR3 DNA sequence: TGTGCCAGCAGTTTACCTAGCCCGGGCGAGCAGTACTTC.

The chain employs TRBV6-5 and TRBJ1-1, with D perhaps TRBD1 (5 bases). The CDR3 is 12 residues long. CDR1 and CDR2 from the germline V gene are MNHEY and SVGAGI. V lost 0 bases and J 10 bases, leaving 9 bases between the germline ends. The chain's CDR3 is CASSYSGTGAFF. The CDR3, as DNA: TGTGCCAGCAGTTACTCTGGGACGGGAGCTTTCTTT.

Ten or more counts support this clonotype. The chain carries TRBV4-2 and TRBJ2-2; tentatively, D is TRBD1 (6 bases). Trimming cost V 1 base and J 0 bases, with 6 bases left between them. This CDR3 has 15 residues. From germline, CDR1 is LGHNA and CDR2 YNFKEQ. Here the CDR3 reads CASSQGTANTGELFF. DNA for the CDR3: TGTGCCAGCAGCCAAGGGACAGCGAACACCGGGGAGCTGTTTTTT.

As for this clonotype: The junction does not match germline at one end; this may be a read error. The chain uses TRBV6-4 and TRBJ1-1; D may be TRBD1 (6 bases). Germline CDR1 is MRHNA and CDR2 is SNTAGT. This CDR3 spans 13 amino acids. The CDR3 loop reads CASSQGRDTEALF. CDR3 nucleotide sequence: TGTGCCAGCAGCCAGGGGAGGGACACTGAAGCTTTATTT.

The rearrangement joins TRBV9 to TRBJ2-3; D might be TRBD1 (5 bases). This CDR3 region has 16 residues. Germline values: CDR1 SGDLS, CDR2 YYNGEE. V was cut by 0 bases and J by 0 bases, with 11 bases left in between. The CDR3 DNA reads as TGTGCCAGCAGCGTAGGCGCAGGGCAGAGCACAGATACGCAGTATTTT. Amino acid sequence: CASSVGAGQSTDTQYF.

This sequence joins TRBV28 and TRBJ2-7; TRBD1 aligns across 7 bases. The V segment lost 4 bases and the J segment 4 bases; nucleotides outside the gene matches: 7. Per germline, CDR1 MDHEN and CDR2 SYDVKM. This CDR3 has 14 amino acids. The CDR3 DNA follows: TGTGCCAGCAGTTCGGGGCAGGGGGTATACGAGCAGTACTTC. It specifies CASSSGQGVYEQYF.

This clonotype was picked up many times. J is TRBJ2-7 and V is TRBV27; tentative D call: TRBD1 (5 bases). Trimming stripped 1 base from V and 5 bases from J, with 18 bases between. The CDR3 spans 16 residues. Germline CDR1 is MNHEY and CDR2 is SMNVEV (reference sequence). In DNA form, the CDR3 reads TGTGCCAGCAGTTTATACGCGGCAGGGCAATCCCACGAGCAGTACTTC. As protein: CASSLYAAGQSHEQYF.

This clonotype turned up a few times. The chain is built from TRBV29-1 and TRBJ1-1; no clear D gene. This CDR3 region has 14 residues. CDR1 is SQVTM, CDR2 ANQGSEA, per germline. V shed 2 bases and J shed 4 bases, with 14 bases lying between them. This CDR3 reads CSVERRLGSTEAFF. The CDR3 DNA is TGCAGCGTTGAAAGACGGCTAGGGTCCACTGAAGCTTTCTTT.

The chain uses TRBV18 and TRBJ2-7; unclear D gene. V lost 6 bases and J lost 4, with 19 bases in between. Germline values: CDR1 KGHSH, CDR2 LQKENI. This CDR3 region has 15 residues. CDR3 sequence: CASSASRRHPYEQYF. DNA of the CDR3: TGTGCCAGCTCCGCGTCGCGGCGACACCCTTACGAGCAGTACTTC.

This clonotype was recorded many times. The chain couples TRBV12-3 or TRBV12-4 to TRBJ2-1; D not resolved. The CDR3 is 12 residues long. Trimming removed 4 bases from V and 8 bases from J, with 9 bases in between. The CDR3 DNA reads TGTGCCAGCAGTTCACTCCCCCATGAGCAGTTCTTC. Translating gives CASSSLPHEQFF.